This T cell receptor beta chain was sequenced during a study of CD8+ T cells in alopecia areata. Study information: Those patients who were treated received oral tofacitinib, which was given at 5 to 10 mg twice daily for moderate-to-severe alopecia areata. The study gave tofacitinib for 6 to 18 months, then 6 months off drug.

As the sequencing template, cDNA was produced by extracting RNA and reverse transcribing it. Clones were sequenced by immunoSEQ multiplex PCR, and TCRdb holds only the in-frame ones, with some missing. The sample lists over 150,000 clones; around 50% were seen once. Germline V gives CDR1 MNHEY, CDR2 SMNVEV (reference sequence). V shed 6 bases, J shed 0 bases, and the junction held 1 base outside the gene matches. CDR3 length: 16 amino acids. Broader study findings: Researchers report lesional scalp, most notably alopecia totalis/universalis, outstripped normal scalp in clonality.

PBMCs yielded sorted CD4+ and CD8+ T cells. This clone appeared many times. Its antigen remains unidentified. Other DNA sequences from this sample encode an identical CDR3 as well. The specimen was CD4+ T cells sorted from blood, collected at week 0. This chain links TRBV27 with TRBJ2-6; 11 nucleotides agree with TRBD2. The receptor comes from a human donor with alopecia areata. CDR3 amino acids: CASRLAGGSGANVLTF. The CDR3 bases are TGTGCCAGCAGGCTAGCGGGGGGCTCTGGGGCCAACGTCCTGACTTTC.